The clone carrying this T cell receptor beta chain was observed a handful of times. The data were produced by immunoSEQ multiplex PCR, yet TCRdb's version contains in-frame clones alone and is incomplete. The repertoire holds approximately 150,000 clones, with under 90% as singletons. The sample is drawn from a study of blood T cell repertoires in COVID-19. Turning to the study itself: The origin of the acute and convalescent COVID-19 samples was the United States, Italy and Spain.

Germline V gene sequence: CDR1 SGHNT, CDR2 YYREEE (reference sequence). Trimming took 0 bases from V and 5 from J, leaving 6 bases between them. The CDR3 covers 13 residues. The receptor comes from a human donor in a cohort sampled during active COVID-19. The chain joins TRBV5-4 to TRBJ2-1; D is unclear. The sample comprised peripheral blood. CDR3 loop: CASSLVGDNEQFF. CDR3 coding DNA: TGTGCCAGCAGCTTGGTTGGAGACAATGAGCAGTTCTTC.